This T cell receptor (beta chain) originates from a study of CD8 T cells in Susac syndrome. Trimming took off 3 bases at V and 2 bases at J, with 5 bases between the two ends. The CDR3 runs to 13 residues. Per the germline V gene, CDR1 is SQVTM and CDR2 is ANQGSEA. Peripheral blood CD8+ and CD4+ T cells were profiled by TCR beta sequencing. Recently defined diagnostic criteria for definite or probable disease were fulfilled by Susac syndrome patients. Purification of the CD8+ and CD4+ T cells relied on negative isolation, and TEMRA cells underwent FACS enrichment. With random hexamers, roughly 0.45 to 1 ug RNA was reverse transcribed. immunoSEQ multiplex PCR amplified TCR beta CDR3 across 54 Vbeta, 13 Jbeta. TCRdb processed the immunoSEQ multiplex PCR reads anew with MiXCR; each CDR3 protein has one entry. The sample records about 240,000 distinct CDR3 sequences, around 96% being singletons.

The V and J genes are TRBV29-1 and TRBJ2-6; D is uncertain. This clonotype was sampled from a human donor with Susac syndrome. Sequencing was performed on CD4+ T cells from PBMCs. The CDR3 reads CSVDLTGANVLTF. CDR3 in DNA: TGCAGCGTTGATCTTACTGGGGCCAACGTCCTGACTTTC.